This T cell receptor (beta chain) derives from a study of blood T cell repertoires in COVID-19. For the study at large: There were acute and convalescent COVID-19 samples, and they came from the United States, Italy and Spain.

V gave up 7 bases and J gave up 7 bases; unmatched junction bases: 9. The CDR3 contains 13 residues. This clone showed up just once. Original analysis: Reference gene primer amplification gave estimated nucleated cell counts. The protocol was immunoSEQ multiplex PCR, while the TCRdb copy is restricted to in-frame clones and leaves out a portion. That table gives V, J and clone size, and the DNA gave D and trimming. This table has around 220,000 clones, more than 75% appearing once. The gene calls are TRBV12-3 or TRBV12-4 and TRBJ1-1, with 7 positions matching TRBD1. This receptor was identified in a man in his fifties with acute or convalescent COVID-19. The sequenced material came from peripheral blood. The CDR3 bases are TGTGCCAGCATCATAGGGGGCGCGGGTGAAGCTTTCTTT. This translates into CASIIGGAGEAFF.